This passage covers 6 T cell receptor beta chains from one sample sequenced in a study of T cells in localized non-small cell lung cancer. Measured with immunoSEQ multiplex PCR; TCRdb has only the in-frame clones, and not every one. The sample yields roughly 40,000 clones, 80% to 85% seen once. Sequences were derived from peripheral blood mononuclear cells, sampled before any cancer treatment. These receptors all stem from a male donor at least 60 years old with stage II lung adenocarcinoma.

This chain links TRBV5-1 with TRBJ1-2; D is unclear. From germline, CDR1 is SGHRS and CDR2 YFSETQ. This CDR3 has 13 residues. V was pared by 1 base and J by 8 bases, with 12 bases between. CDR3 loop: CASSLSGSEGYTF. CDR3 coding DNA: TGCGCCAGCAGCTTGTCTGGGTCAGAGGGCTACACCTTC.

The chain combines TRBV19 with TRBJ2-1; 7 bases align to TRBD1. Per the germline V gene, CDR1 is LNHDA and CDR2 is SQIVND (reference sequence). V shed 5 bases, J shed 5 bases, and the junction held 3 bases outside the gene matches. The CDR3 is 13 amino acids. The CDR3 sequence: CASSPGTDNEQFF. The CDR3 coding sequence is TGTGCCAGTAGTCCGGGGACAGACAATGAGCAGTTCTTC.

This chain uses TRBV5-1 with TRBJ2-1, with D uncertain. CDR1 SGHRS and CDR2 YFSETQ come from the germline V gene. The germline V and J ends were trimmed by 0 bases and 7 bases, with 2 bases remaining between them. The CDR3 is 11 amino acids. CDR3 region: CASSLENEQFF. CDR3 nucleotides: TGCGCCAGCAGCTTGGAAAATGAGCAGTTCTTC.

The CDR3 DNA reads TGTGCCAGCAGCTTAGTCGGAATCACAGATACGCAGTATTTT. Its translation: CASSLVGITDTQYF. This chain joins TRBV7-2 and TRBJ2-3; no clear D gene. Germline values: CDR1 SGHTA, CDR2 FQGNSA. The CDR3 spans 14 residues. V lost 1 base and J lost 2, with 7 bases in between.

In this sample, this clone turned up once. The CDR3 reads CAWSVGSGITGELFF. Here the CDR3 DNA reads TGTGCCTGGAGTGTGGGTAGCGGGATAACCGGGGAGCTGTTTTTT. V and J are TRBV30 and TRBJ2-2; 8 nucleotides line up with TRBD2. The V gene end was trimmed by 0 bases and the J gene end by 5 bases; junction bases not matched to a gene: 5. This CDR3 region has 15 residues. CDR1 and CDR2 from the germline V gene are GTSNPN and SVGIG (reference sequence).

This CDR3 reads CASRRNTGTRGTEAFF. The CDR3 DNA reads TGTGCCAGCAGGCGTAACACCGGGACAAGGGGCACTGAAGCTTTCTTT. The chain joins TRBV5-8 to TRBJ1-1; D possibly corresponds to TRBD1 (6 bases). The V gene's germline CDR1 is SGHTS and CDR2 YDEGEE. Trimming shortened V by 5 bases and J by 4 bases, and 21 bases separated the two germline ends. The CDR3 totals 16 residues. Variable domain in full (rest from reference TRBV5-8 and TRBJ1-1): EAGVTQSPTHLIKTRGQQATLRCSPISGHTSVYWYQQALGLGLQFLLWYDEGEERNRGNFPPRFSGRQFPNYSSELNVNALELEDSALYLCASRRNTGTRGTEAFFGQGTRLTVV.